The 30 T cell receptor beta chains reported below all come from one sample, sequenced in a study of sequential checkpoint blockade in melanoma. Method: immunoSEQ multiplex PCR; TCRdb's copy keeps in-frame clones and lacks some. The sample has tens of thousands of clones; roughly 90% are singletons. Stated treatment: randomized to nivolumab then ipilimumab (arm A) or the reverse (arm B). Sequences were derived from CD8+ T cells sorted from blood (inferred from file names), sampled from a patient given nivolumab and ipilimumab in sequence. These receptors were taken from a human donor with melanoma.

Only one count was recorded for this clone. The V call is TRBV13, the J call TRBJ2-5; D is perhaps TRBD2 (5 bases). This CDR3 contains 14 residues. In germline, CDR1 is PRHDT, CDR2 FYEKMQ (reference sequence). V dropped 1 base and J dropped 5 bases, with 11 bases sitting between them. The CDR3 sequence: CASSLELGGETQYF. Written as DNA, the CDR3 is TGTGCCAGCAGCTTAGAACTAGGAGGCGAGACCCAGTACTTC.

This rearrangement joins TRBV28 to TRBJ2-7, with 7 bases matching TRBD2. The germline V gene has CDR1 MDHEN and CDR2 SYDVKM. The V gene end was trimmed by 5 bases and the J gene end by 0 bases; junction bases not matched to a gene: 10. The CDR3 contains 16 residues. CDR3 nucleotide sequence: TGTGCCAGCAGTCCCCAAGCGGGACCGTACTCCTACGAGCAGTACTTC. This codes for CASSPQAGPYSYEQYF.

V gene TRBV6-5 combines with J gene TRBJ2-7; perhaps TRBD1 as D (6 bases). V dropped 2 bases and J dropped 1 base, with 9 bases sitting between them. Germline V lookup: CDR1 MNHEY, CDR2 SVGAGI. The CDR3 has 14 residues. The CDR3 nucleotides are TGTGCCAGCAGTTACGGACAGTCTTCCTACGAGCAGTACTTC. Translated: CASSYGQSSYEQYF.

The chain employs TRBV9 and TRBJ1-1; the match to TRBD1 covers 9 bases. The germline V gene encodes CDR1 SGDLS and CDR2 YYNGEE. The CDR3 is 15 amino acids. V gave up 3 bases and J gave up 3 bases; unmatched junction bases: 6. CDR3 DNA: TGTGCCAGCAGCGCCACAGGGGGCCTGGACACTGAAGCTTTCTTT. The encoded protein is CASSATGGLDTEAFF.

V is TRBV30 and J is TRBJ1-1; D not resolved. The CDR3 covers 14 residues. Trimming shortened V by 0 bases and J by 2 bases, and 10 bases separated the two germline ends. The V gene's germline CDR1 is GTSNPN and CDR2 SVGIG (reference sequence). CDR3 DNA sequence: TGTGCCTGGAGTGTCGGTTTTTCTAACACTGAAGCTTTCTTT. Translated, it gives CAWSVGFSNTEAFF.

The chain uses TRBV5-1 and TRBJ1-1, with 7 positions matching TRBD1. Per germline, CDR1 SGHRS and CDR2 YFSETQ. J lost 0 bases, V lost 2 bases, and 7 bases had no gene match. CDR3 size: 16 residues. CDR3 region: CASSLVQGFVNTEAFF. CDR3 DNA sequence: TGCGCCAGCAGCTTAGTACAGGGGTTCGTGAACACTGAAGCTTTCTTT.

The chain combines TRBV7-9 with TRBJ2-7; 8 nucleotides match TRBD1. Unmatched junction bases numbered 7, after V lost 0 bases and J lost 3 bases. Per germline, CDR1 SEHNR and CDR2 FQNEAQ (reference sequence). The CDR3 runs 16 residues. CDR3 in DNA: TGTGCCAGCAGCTTAGCGGGCAGGGGGCGAGTCTACGAGCAGTACTTC. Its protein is CASSLAGRGRVYEQYF.

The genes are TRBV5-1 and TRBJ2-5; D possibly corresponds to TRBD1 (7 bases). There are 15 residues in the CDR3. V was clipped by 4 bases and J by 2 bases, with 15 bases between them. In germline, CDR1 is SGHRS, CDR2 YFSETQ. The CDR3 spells CASSGGTEDQETQYF. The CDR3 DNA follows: TGCGCCAGCAGCGGGGGGACAGAGGATCAAGAGACCCAGTACTTC.

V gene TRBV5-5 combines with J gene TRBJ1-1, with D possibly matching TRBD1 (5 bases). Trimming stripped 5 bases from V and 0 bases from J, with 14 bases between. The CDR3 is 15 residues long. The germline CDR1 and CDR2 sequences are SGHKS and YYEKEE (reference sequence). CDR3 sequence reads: CASSYRGGMNTEAFF. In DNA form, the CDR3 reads TGTGCCAGCAGTTACCGGGGGGGGATGAACACTGAAGCTTTCTTT.

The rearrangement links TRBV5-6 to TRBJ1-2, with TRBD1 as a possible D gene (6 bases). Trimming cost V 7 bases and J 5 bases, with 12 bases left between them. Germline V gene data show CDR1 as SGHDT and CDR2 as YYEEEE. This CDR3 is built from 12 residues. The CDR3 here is CASLQGNYGYTF. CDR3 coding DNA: TGTGCCAGCCTACAGGGAAATTATGGCTACACCTTC.

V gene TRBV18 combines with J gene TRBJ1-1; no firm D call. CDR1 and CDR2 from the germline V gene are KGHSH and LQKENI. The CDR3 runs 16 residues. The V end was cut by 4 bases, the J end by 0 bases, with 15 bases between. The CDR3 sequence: CASSRNEESLNTEAFF. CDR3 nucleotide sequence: TGTGCCAGCTCACGGAACGAGGAGAGCCTGAACACTGAAGCTTTCTTT.

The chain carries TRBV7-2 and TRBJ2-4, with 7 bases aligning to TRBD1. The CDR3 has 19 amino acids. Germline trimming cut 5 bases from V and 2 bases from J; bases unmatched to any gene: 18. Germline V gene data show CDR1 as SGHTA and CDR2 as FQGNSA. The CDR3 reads CASSSVRQGGRGTKNIQYF. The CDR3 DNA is TGTGCCAGCAGCAGTGTAAGACAGGGCGGAAGGGGGACCAAAAACATTCAGTACTTC.

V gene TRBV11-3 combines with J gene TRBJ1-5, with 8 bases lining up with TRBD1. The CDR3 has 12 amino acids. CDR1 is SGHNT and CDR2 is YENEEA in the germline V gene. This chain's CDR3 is CEGQVLIQPQHF. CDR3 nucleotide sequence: TGTGAGGGACAGGTCCTAATTCAGCCCCAGCATTTT.

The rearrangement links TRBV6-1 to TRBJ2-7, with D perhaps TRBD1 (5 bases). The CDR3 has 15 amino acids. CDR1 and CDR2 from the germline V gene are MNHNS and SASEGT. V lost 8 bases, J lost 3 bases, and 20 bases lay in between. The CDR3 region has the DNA TGTGCCAGCGGCCCGGACACTATGATTCACTACGAGCAGTACTTC. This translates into CASGPDTMIHYEQYF.

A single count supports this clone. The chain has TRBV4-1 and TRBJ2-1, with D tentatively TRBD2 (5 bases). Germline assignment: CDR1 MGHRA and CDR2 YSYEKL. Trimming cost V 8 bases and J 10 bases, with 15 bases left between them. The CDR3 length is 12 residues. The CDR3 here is CASRGDRREQFF. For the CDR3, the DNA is TGCGCCAGCCGCGGCGACCGGAGGGAGCAGTTCTTC.

The CDR3 bases are TGTGCCAGCAGCTATTTAGCTAGCAATCAGCCCCAGCATTTT. Protein product: CASSYLASNQPQHF. The rearrangement uses TRBV5-5 and TRBJ1-5; D is unclear. This CDR3 region has 14 residues. V gave up 3 bases and J gave up 0 bases, with 7 bases separating them. Germline V gene data show CDR1 as SGHKS and CDR2 as YYEKEE (reference sequence). Together with reference TRBV5-5 and TRBJ1-5, the CDR3 gives the full variable domain: DAGVTQSPTHLIKTRGQQVTLRCSPISGHKSVSWYQQVLGQGPQFIFQYYEKEERGRGNFPDRFSARQFPNYSSELNVNALLLGDSALYLCASSYLASNQPQHFGDGTRLSIL.

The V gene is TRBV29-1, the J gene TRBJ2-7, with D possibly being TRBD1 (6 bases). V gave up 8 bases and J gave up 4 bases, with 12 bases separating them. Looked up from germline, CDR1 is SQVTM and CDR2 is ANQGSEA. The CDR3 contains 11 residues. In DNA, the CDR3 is TGCAGCCCCTGGACAGCTTACGAGCAGTACTTC. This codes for CSPWTAYEQYF.

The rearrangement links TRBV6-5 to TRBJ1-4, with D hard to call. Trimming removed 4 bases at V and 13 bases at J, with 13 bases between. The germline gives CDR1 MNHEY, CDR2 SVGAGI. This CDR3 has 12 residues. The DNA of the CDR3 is TGTGCCAGCAGTTCCTCGGCGGCGGTACTGTTTTTT. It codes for CASSSSAAVLFF.

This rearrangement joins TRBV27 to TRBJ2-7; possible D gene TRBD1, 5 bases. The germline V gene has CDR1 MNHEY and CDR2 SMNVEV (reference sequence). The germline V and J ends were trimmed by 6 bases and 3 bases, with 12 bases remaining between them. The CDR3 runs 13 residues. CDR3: CASRLQDHYEQYF. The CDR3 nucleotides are TGTGCCAGCAGGCTACAGGACCACTACGAGCAGTACTTC.

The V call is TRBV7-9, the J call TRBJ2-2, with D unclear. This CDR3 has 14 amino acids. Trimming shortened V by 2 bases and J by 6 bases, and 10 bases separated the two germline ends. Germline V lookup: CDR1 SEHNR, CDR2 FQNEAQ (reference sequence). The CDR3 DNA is TGTGCCAGCAGCTTAATAGTGCAACCCGGGGAGCTGTTTTTT. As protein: CASSLIVQPGELFF.

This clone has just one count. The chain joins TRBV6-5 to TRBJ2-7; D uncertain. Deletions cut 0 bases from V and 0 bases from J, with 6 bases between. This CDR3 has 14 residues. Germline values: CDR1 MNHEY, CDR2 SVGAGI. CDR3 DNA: TGTGCCAGCAGTTACTCCCCGGGCTCCTACGAGCAGTACTTC. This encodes CASSYSPGSYEQYF.

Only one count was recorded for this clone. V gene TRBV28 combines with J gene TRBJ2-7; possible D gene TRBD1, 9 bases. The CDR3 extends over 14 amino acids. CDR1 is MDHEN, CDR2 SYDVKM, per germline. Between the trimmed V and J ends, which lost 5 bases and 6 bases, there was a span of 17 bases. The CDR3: CASSVQGAGGEQYF. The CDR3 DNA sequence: TGTGCCAGCAGTGTACAGGGGGCGGGGGGCGAGCAGTACTTC.

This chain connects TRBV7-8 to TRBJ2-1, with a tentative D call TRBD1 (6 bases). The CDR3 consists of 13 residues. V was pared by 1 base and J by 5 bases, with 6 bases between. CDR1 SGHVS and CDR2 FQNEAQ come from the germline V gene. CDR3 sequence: CASSLEGDNEQFF. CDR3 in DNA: TGTGCCAGCAGCTTAGAGGGGGACAATGAGCAGTTCTTC.

The CDR3 protein is CASSHRPTGNYEQYF. The CDR3 bases are TGCGCCAGCAGCCACCGCCCGACAGGGAACTACGAGCAGTACTTC. The chain couples TRBV4-1 to TRBJ2-7; TRBD1 aligns across 7 bases. From germline, CDR1 is MGHRA and CDR2 YSYEKL. Losses at the gene ends were 3 bases for V and 3 bases for J; bases not matched to a gene: 8. This CDR3 is built from 15 residues.

In DNA, the CDR3 is TGTGCCAGCAGCCAATCCCTCCAGATGCGACTAGCGGACAATGAGCAGTTCTTC. Protein sequence: CASSQSLQMRLADNEQFF. V is TRBV4-2 and J is TRBJ2-1; TRBD2 aligns across 9 bases. Germline V gene data show CDR1 as LGHNA and CDR2 as YNFKEQ. The CDR3 is made up of 18 amino acids. V was pared by 2 bases and J by 5 bases, with 13 bases of the junction left unmatched.

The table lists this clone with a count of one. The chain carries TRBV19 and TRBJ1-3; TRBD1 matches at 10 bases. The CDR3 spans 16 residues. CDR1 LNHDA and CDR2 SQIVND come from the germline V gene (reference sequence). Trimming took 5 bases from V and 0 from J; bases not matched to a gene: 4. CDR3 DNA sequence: TGTGCCAGTAGTGCGCGACAGGGGGCCTCTGGAAACACCATATATTTT. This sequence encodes CASSARQGASGNTIYF.

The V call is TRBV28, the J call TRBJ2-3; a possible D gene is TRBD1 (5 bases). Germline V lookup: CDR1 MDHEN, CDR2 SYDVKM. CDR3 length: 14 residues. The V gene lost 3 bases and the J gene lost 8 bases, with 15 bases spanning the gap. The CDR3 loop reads CASSLGPDLVTQYF. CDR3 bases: TGTGCCAGCAGTTTGGGGCCTGACCTCGTTACGCAGTATTTT.

The CDR3 reads CASSRGGNSPLHF. The CDR3 nucleotides read TGCGCCAGCAGTCGGGGGGGAAATTCACCCCTCCACTTT. This chain uses TRBV4-1 with TRBJ1-6, with D possibly being TRBD1 (5 bases). The CDR3 is 13 residues long. Germline assignment: CDR1 MGHRA and CDR2 YSYEKL. Trimming pared 6 bases from V and 7 bases from J, leaving 10 bases between.

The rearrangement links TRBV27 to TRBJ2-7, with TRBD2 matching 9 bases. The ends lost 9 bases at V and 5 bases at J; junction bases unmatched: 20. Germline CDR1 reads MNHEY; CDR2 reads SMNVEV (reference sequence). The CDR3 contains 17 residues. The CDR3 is CASQGGRGLAGRDEQYF. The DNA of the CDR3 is TGTGCCAGTCAAGGGGGGAGGGGCCTAGCGGGGAGGGACGAGCAGTACTTC.

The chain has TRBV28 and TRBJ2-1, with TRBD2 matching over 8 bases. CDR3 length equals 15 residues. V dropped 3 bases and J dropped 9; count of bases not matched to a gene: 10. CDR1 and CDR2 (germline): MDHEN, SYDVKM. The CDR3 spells CASSFQGLVEVEQFF. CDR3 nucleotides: TGTGCCAGCAGTTTCCAGGGACTAGTAGAGGTTGAGCAGTTCTTC.